One and the same sample provided the 28 T cell receptor beta chains below, sequenced in a study of T cell responses to AZD1222 COVID-19 vaccine. Libraries were prepared by immunoSEQ multiplex PCR; TCRdb keeps only in-frame clonotypes and omits some of them. This sample has roughly 130,000 clones, with roughly 90% found just once. The sequencing here drew on peripheral blood, taken on day 0 of AZD1222 vaccination. Source of these receptors: an adult in good health.

The chain joins TRBV7-2 to TRBJ1-2, with D possibly being TRBD1 (5 bases). CDR1 SGHTA and CDR2 FQGNSA come from the germline V gene. The ends were cut back, 5 bases at V and 2 bases at J, with 15 bases in the middle. There are 15 residues in the CDR3. CDR3: CASSTGVARNYGYTF. In nucleotides, the CDR3 is TGTGCCAGCAGCACAGGAGTTGCCAGGAACTATGGCTACACCTTC.

The chain links TRBV6-2 or TRBV6-3 to TRBJ1-1; 10 bases align to TRBD1. Per the germline V gene, CDR1 is MNHEY and CDR2 is SVGEGT. The CDR3 is made up of 18 amino acids. The V and J ends lost 1 base and 0 bases, in that order; junction bases with no gene match: 8. CDR3 sequence reads: CASSYLTGTGVVNTEAFF. In DNA form, the CDR3 reads TGTGCCAGCAGTTACTTAACCGGGACAGGGGTTGTGAACACTGAAGCTTTCTTT.

A single count supports this clone. The CDR3 protein is CASSLESGTGYGYTF. CDR3 in DNA: TGCGCCAGCAGCTTGGAATCCGGGACAGGGTACGGCTACACCTTC. V gene TRBV5-1 combines with J gene TRBJ1-2; 9 positions agree with TRBD1. The CDR3 loop spans 15 amino acids. From germline, CDR1 is SGHRS and CDR2 YFSETQ. With 0 bases clipped from V and 8 bases from J, the junction kept 8 bases outside the gene matches.

V gene TRBV19 combines with J gene TRBJ1-4; D unresolved. Germline lookup yields CDR1 LNHDA and CDR2 SQIVND (reference sequence). V was shortened by 7 bases and J by 6 bases, with 12 bases between the two germline ends. The CDR3 contains 13 residues. In DNA form, the CDR3 reads TGTGCCAGTATGAGGCGATGGGATGAAAAACTGTTTTTT. Encoded protein: CASMRRWDEKLFF.

This clone has more than one count but fewer than ten. The chain couples TRBV19 to TRBJ1-5; maybe TRBD1 (5 bases). The V gene lost 2 bases and the J gene lost 4 bases, with 18 bases spanning the gap. The CDR3 totals 17 residues. Germline V gene sequence: CDR1 LNHDA, CDR2 SQIVND (reference sequence). The DNA for the CDR3 is TGTGCCAGTAGTATACCCCAGACAGCTGATATTAATCAGCCCCAGCATTTT. Translating it yields CASSIPQTADINQPQHF.

The V and J genes are TRBV29-1 and TRBJ1-1; possibly TRBD1 for D (5 bases). This CDR3 spans 13 amino acids. The V end lost 3 bases, the J end lost 1 base, and 9 bases lay between the germline ends. CDR1 is SQVTM, CDR2 ANQGSEA, per germline. CDR3 sequence (DNA): TGCAGCGTTGATCGGGGGACGAACACTGAAGCTTTCTTT. Translation: CSVDRGTNTEAFF.

This rearrangement joins TRBV19 to TRBJ1-2; 8 bases line up with TRBD1. In germline, CDR1 is LNHDA, CDR2 SQIVND (reference sequence). The CDR3 covers 14 residues. V lost 4 bases to trimming and J lost 0 bases; unmatched junction nucleotides: 1. CDR3 nucleotides: TGTGCCAGTAGTACGGACAGGGCTAACTATGGCTACACCTTC. This sequence encodes CASSTDRANYGYTF. The entire variable domain, with the rest obtained from reference TRBV19 and TRBJ1-2, is as follows: DGGITQSPKYLFRKEGQNVTLSCEQNLNHDAMYWYRQDPGQGLRLIYYSQIVNDFQKGDIAEGYSVSREKKESFPLTVTSAQKNPTAFYLCASSTDRANYGYTFGSGTRLTVV.

The DNA for the CDR3 is TGTGCCAGCTCACCAGGGGCGGAAGGCTACACCTTC. It is translated as CASSPGAEGYTF. The rearrangement uses TRBV18 and TRBJ1-2, with D possibly TRBD1 on 5 matching bases. With 2 bases removed from V and 8 bases from J, the gap between germline ends came to 9 bases. This CDR3 is 12 amino acids long. The germline CDR1 and CDR2 sequences are KGHSH and LQKENI.

The V call is TRBV5-4, the J call TRBJ1-1; 11 bases agree with TRBD1. Trimming cost V 4 bases and J 5 bases; bases outside gene matches: 4. Germline V lookup: CDR1 SGHNT, CDR2 YYREEE (reference sequence). The CDR3 is 14 amino acids. CDR3 nucleotide sequence: TGTGCCAGCAGCAAGGGACAGGGGGGAACTGAAGCTTTCTTT. Amino acids: CASSKGQGGTEAFF.

CDR3 amino acids: CASGNTDTQYF. The CDR3 DNA follows: TGTGCCAGCGGAAACACAGATACGCAGTATTTT. The chain uses TRBV7-3 and TRBJ2-3; D call uncertain. The V end lost 8 bases, the J end lost 2 bases, and 5 bases lay between the germline ends. Germline assignment: CDR1 SGHTA and CDR2 FQGTGA. The CDR3 extends over 11 amino acids.

The chain uses TRBV5-5 and TRBJ1-4; 7 bases align to TRBD1. Trimming cost V 4 bases and J 7 bases; bases outside gene matches: 1. CDR3 length: 12 residues. Germline V gives CDR1 SGHKS, CDR2 YYEKEE (reference sequence). In DNA form, the CDR3 reads TGTGCCAGCAGCGGGGACAGTGAAAAACTGTTTTTT. It yields the protein CASSGDSEKLFF.

The chain joins TRBV19 to TRBJ2-1, with unresolved D. V shed 1 base and J shed 5 bases, with 9 bases lying between them. Germline CDR1 LNHDA, CDR2 SQIVND (reference sequence). The CDR3 length is 14 residues. The CDR3 is CASSIGWANNEQFF. The CDR3 DNA reads TGTGCCAGTAGTATAGGTTGGGCGAACAATGAGCAGTTCTTC.

The chain uses TRBV19 and TRBJ2-1; D unresolved. The ends were cut back, 2 bases at V and 0 bases at J, with 11 bases in the middle. The length of the CDR3 is 16 residues. From germline, CDR1 is LNHDA and CDR2 SQIVND (reference sequence). The CDR3 DNA sequence: TGTGCCAGTAGTATATTTACTACGAGCTCCTACAATGAGCAGTTCTTC. This sequence encodes CASSIFTTSSYNEQFF. The full variable domain, with the rest looked up from reference TRBV19 and TRBJ2-1, is DGGITQSPKYLFRKEGQNVTLSCEQNLNHDAMYWYRQDPGQGLRLIYYSQIVNDFQKGDIAEGYSVSREKKESFPLTVTSAQKNPTAFYLCASSIFTTSSYNEQFFGPGTRLTVL.

V usage is TRBV7-2 and J usage is TRBJ2-3; a possible D gene is TRBD1 (7 bases). With 1 base removed from V and 1 base from J, the gap between germline ends came to 15 bases. The CDR3 is 17 residues long. Germline assignment: CDR1 SGHTA and CDR2 FQGNSA. The CDR3, as DNA: TGTGCCAGCAGCTTAGTTGGAGGGGGCGCTGGCACAGATACGCAGTATTTT. Translating gives CASSLVGGGAGTDTQYF. Together with reference TRBV7-2 and TRBJ2-3, the CDR3 gives the full variable domain: GAGVSQSPSNKVTEKGKDVELRCDPISGHTALYWYRQSLGQGLEFLIYFQGNSAPDKSGLPSDRFSAERTGGSVSTLTIQRTQQEDSAVYLCASSLVGGGAGTDTQYFGPGTRLTVL.

The chain employs TRBV7-8 and TRBJ2-1; TRBD2 aligns across 8 bases. Germline V gene lookup returns CDR1 SGHVS and CDR2 FQNEAQ. There are 15 residues in the CDR3. The V gene end was trimmed by 5 bases and the J gene end by 7 bases; junction bases not matched to a gene: 10. The CDR3 DNA reads as TGTGCCAGCAGCCCCCGGGGGGGGCCTCGGAATGAGCAGTTCTTC. It is translated as CASSPRGGPRNEQFF.

The chain uses TRBV10-3 and TRBJ2-2, with 16 nucleotides matching TRBD2. Germline loops: CDR1 ENHRY, CDR2 SYGVKD. The CDR3 is made up of 18 amino acids. With V trimmed by 7 bases and J by 6 bases, 11 bases remained unmatched. CDR3 nucleotide sequence: TGTGCCATCAAAACCGGGACTAGCGGGAGGGCCCCCTCCGGGGAGCTGTTTTTT. Protein product: CAIKTGTSGRAPSGELFF.

The genes are TRBV3-1 (or the pseudogene TRBV3-2) and TRBJ2-7; D possibly corresponds to TRBD2 (7 bases). Per germline, CDR1 LGHDT and CDR2 YNNKEL (reference sequence). Trimming cost V 5 bases and J 2 bases, with 16 bases left between them. There are 15 residues in the CDR3. Here the CDR3 DNA reads TGTGCCAGCAGCTCCCGGGGGGCAGCTCCCTACGAGCAGTACTTC. Its protein is CASSSRGAAPYEQYF.

This chain joins TRBV5-1 and TRBJ2-7; 12 nucleotides agree with TRBD2. CDR3 length equals 16 residues. Trimming cost V 4 bases and J 2 bases; bases outside gene matches: 7. Germline V gene lookup returns CDR1 SGHRS and CDR2 YFSETQ. The CDR3: CASSPALAGGTYEQYF. The CDR3 bases are TGCGCCAGCAGCCCAGCACTAGCGGGAGGTACCTACGAGCAGTACTTC.

This chain connects TRBV30 to TRBJ2-3; D is possibly TRBD2 (6 bases). The germline gives CDR1 GTSNPN, CDR2 SVGIG (reference sequence). This CDR3 contains 13 residues. The V gene lost 0 bases and the J gene lost 6 bases, with 10 bases spanning the gap. The CDR3 sequence is CAWSVLAGDTQYF. The CDR3 nucleotides read TGTGCCTGGAGTGTACTAGCCGGCGATACGCAGTATTTT.

V and J are TRBV5-1 and TRBJ1-2; maybe TRBD1 (6 bases). Trimming took 4 bases from V and 4 from J, leaving 14 bases between them. This CDR3 comprises 14 residues. Germline-derived CDR1 and CDR2 are SGHRS and YFSETQ. CDR3 region: CASSLRTATYGYTF. The CDR3 nucleotides read TGCGCCAGCAGCCTCCGGACAGCCACCTATGGCTACACCTTC. The whole variable domain, filled in from reference TRBV5-1 and TRBJ1-2, reads KAGVTQTPRYLIKTRGQQVTLSCSPISGHRSVSWYQQTPGQGLQFLFEYFSETQRNKGNFPGRFSGRQFSNSRSEMNVSTLELGDSALYLCASSLRTATYGYTFGSGTRLTVV.

CDR3 protein: CASSMGHSSNQPQHF. In DNA, the CDR3 is TGTGCCAGCTCAATGGGACACTCCAGCAATCAGCCCCAGCATTTT. J is TRBJ1-5 and V is TRBV18; D may be TRBD1 (6 bases). This CDR3 comprises 15 residues. Looked up from germline, CDR1 is KGHSH and CDR2 is LQKENI. V was shortened by 5 bases and J by 1 base, with 12 bases between the two germline ends.

The CDR3 DNA is TGTGCCAGCAGTAAAGGGTTGGGGGACGAGGGCTACACCTTC. Protein product: CASSKGLGDEGYTF. The chain couples TRBV5-4 to TRBJ1-2, with D maybe TRBD1 (5 bases). CDR1 and CDR2 from the germline V gene are SGHNT and YYREEE (reference sequence). This CDR3 is built from 14 residues. Trimming took 5 bases from V and 8 from J, leaving 19 bases between them.

The V call is TRBV27, the J call TRBJ2-3; perhaps TRBD2 as D (6 bases). The germline V and J ends were trimmed by 1 base and 3 bases, with 11 bases remaining between them. Germline CDR1 and CDR2: MNHEY and SMNVEV (reference sequence). CDR3 length equals 15 residues. The CDR3 DNA sequence: TGTGCCAGCAGTTTATATCCAGGGAGGACAGATACGCAGTATTTT. Protein product: CASSLYPGRTDTQYF.

The rearrangement uses TRBV7-9 and TRBJ1-5; tentatively, D is TRBD1 (5 bases). The length of the CDR3 is 15 residues. Trimming took off 1 base at V and 4 bases at J, with 11 bases between the two ends. Per the germline V gene, CDR1 is SEHNR and CDR2 is FQNEAQ (reference sequence). The CDR3 sequence is CASSLEASGNQPQHF. In DNA form, the CDR3 reads TGTGCCAGCAGCTTAGAAGCATCAGGGAATCAGCCCCAGCATTTT.

The CDR3 bases are TGTGCCAGCAGCGTAGACCGCGGGAGCTCCTACGAGCAGTACTTC. As protein: CASSVDRGSSYEQYF. V gene TRBV9 combines with J gene TRBJ2-7; 7 nucleotides line up with TRBD2. This CDR3 is 15 amino acids long. J was trimmed by 0 bases and V by 0 bases; bases with no gene match: 3. CDR1 and CDR2 from the germline V gene are SGDLS and YYNGEE.

The J gene is TRBJ1-1, the V gene TRBV9; 9 bases agree with TRBD1. J gave up 11 bases and V 3 bases, and 11 bases lay outside the gene matches. The CDR3 consists of 14 residues. Germline V gene data show CDR1 as SGDLS and CDR2 as YYNGEE. The CDR3 here is CASSALQGARVAFF. CDR3 DNA sequence: TGTGCCAGCAGCGCGCTACAGGGGGCGCGAGTTGCTTTCTTT.

The chain recombines TRBV5-4 with TRBJ2-6, with 10 bases lining up with TRBD1. Losses at the gene ends were 5 bases for V and 4 bases for J; bases not matched to a gene: 9. This CDR3 has 17 residues. Germline V gene data show CDR1 as SGHNT and CDR2 as YYREEE (reference sequence). CDR3 DNA: TGTGCCAGCAGGCGGGACAGGGGAGTCCTCGGGGCCAACGTCCTGACTTTC. Translation: CASRRDRGVLGANVLTF.

The V gene is TRBV12-5, the J gene TRBJ2-1, with no clear D. This CDR3 comprises 14 residues. V was shortened by 3 bases and J by 5 bases, with 11 bases between the two germline ends. The germline CDR1 and CDR2 sequences are LGHNT and FRNRAP. The CDR3 here is CASGFRRANNEQFF. The CDR3 nucleotides read TGTGCTAGTGGTTTTAGGAGAGCCAACAATGAGCAGTTCTTC.